These T cell receptor beta chains were read from a single sample in a study of post-analysis software for immune sequencing data. Each CDR3 protein is one row after TCRdb ran MiXCR on the PCR reads. Of fewer than 850,000 distinct CDR3 sequences in the sample, roughly 29% were seen once. Sequenced input: blood. The receptors originated from a girl aged 5-17 years with multiple sclerosis. Each CDR3 is given with its conserved first and last residue. The order of the fields is CDR3 length, clone size, J gene, V gene, D gene, CDR3 protein, CDR3 DNA. A D gene is named only where the DNA matches it firmly. Some rows have no size entry. The others give once, few or many, or a class for an expanded clone.

>13|few|TRBJ1-1|TRBV29-1|-
CSVGGAGYTEAFF
TGCAGCGTTGGGGGGGCAGGGTATACTGAAGCTTTCTTT
>14|-|TRBJ1-1|TRBV27|TRBD1
CASSLSGGITEAFF
TGTGCCAGCAGTTTATCAGGGGGCATCACTGAAGCTTTCTTT
>15|-|TRBJ1-4|TRBV4-3|-
CASSQVLGSNEKLFF
TGCGCCAGCAGCCAAGTATTGGGAAGTAATGAAAAACTGTTTTTT
>11|-|TRBJ1-1|TRBV29-1|-
CSEWEDAEAFF
TGCAGCGAATGGGAGGACGCTGAAGCTTTCTTT
>13|-|TRBJ2-3|TRBV14|TRBD1
CASRPWGTDAQYF
TGTGCCAGCCGCCCTTGGGGGACAGATGCGCAGTATTTT
>14|-|TRBJ2-7|TRBV20-1|TRBD2
CSATSGLAGDEQYF
TGCAGTGCGACGTCGGGACTAGCGGGAGACGAGCAGTACTTC
>14|once|TRBJ2-3|TRBV20-1|-
CSARVVGVTDTQYF
TGCAGTGCTAGAGTGGTCGGGGTTACAGATACGCAGTATTTT
>13|few|TRBJ1-1|TRBV29-1|-
CSVEVSANTEAFF
TGCAGCGTTGAAGTCAGCGCGAACACTGAAGCTTTCTTT
>12|many|TRBJ2-7|TRBV7-2|-
CASSFSGYEQYF
TGTGCCAGCAGCTTCTCTGGATACGAGCAGTACTTC
>16|-|TRBJ2-3|TRBV12-3/TRBV12-4|TRBD2
CASRMGLADSTDTQYF
TGTGCCAGCAGGATGGGACTAGCGGATAGCACAGATACGCAGTATTTT
>14|-|TRBJ2-7|TRBV15|TRBD1
CASADGQGSYEQYF
TGTGCCAGCGCGGATGGACAGGGCTCCTACGAGCAGTACTTC
>14|-|TRBJ1-6|TRBV12-3/TRBV12-4|-
CASSLIGDNSPLHF
TGTGCCAGCAGTTTGATAGGAGATAATTCACCCCTCCACTTT
>16|-|TRBJ2-1|TRBV5-6|TRBD1
CASSLTGTGYYNGQFF
TGTGCCAGCAGCTTAACCGGGACAGGTTACTACAATGGGCAGTTCTTC
>16|-|TRBJ2-1|TRBV15|TRBD2
CATSTRLAGHYNEQFF
TGTGCCACCAGCACGAGACTAGCGGGGCACTACAATGAGCAGTTCTTC
>15|-|TRBJ2-5|TRBV6-5|-
CASSYSLAASGTQYF
TGTGCCAGCAGTTACTCGTTGGCGGCTTCGGGGACCCAGTACTTC
>15|-|TRBJ1-1|TRBV5-1|TRBD1
CASSFDAGGYTEAFF
TGCGCCAGCAGCTTTGACGCAGGGGGCTACACTGAAGCTTTCTTT
>16|-|TRBJ2-1|TRBV5-6|TRBD2
CASSFLTSGRGDEQFF
TGTGCCAGCAGCTTCCTAACTAGCGGGAGGGGTGATGAGCAGTTCTTC
>13|-|TRBJ1-5|TRBV2|-
CASSADLGLPQHF
TGTGCCAGCAGTGCCGATTTGGGTCTGCCCCAGCATTTT